Presented here are 21 T cell receptor beta chains from one specimen sequenced in a study of T-cell memory formation after mild COVID-19. MiXCR was run by TCRdb on the 5' RACE reads, yielding one entry per CDR3 protein. The table has about 110,000 distinct CDR3 sequences, more than 15% seen once. The sample taken for sequencing was PBMCs or a T cell subset sorted from them (not recorded which). The receptors stem from an adult woman who had mild COVID-19 (a few samples of this study predate the infection). Cell type and time point are not known.

This clonotype was counted a few times. This chain joins TRBV11-3 and TRBJ2-2; tentatively, D is TRBD2 (5 bases). The V gene's germline CDR1 is SGHNT and CDR2 YENEEA. This CDR3 has 15 amino acids. V lost 10 bases to trimming and J lost 1 base, with 16 bases between them. CDR3 nucleotides: TGTGCCACCTCAGTGCACGGGGTGAACACCGGGGAGCTGTTTTTT. Its protein product is CATSVHGVNTGELFF.

This clonotype was seen a handful of times. V is TRBV7-2 and J is TRBJ2-3, with 7 positions matching TRBD2. Germline loops: CDR1 SGHTA, CDR2 FQGNSA. This CDR3 contains 16 residues. V gave up 1 base and J gave up 2 bases; unmatched junction bases: 6. CDR3 coding DNA: TGTGCCAGCAGCTTAGTGGTAGCGGGCCTCACAGATACGCAGTATTTT. Its translation: CASSLVVAGLTDTQYF.

This clonotype was seen a handful of times. V usage is TRBV3-1 and J usage is TRBJ2-3; D assignment may be TRBD1 or TRBD2 (5 bases each). Germline assignment: CDR1 LGHDT and CDR2 YNNKEL (reference sequence). The V gene lost 0 bases and the J gene lost 2 bases, with 9 bases spanning the gap. There are 15 residues in the CDR3. The CDR3 DNA sequence: TGTGCCAGCAGCCAAGACAGGGACCCCACAGATACGCAGTATTTT. Translated, it gives CASSQDRDPTDTQYF.

CDR3 in amino acids: CASSQELAGGSYEQYF. CDR3 DNA sequence: TGCGCCAGCAGCCAAGAACTAGCGGGGGGCTCCTACGAGCAGTACTTC. The V and J genes are TRBV4-1 and TRBJ2-7; TRBD2 aligns across 12 bases. Per germline, CDR1 MGHRA and CDR2 YSYEKL. This CDR3 has 16 residues. The junction had 0 bases not matched to a gene; V was cut back by 0 bases and J by 0 bases.

CDR3 region: CASSSATRDRAYGYTF. CDR3 DNA: TGTGCCAGCAGCTCAGCTACCCGGGACAGGGCCTATGGCTACACCTTC. The chain is built from TRBV7-9 and TRBJ1-2, with 9 bases that match TRBD1. The trim removed 4 bases at V and 4 bases at J, leaving 10 bases unmatched. The CDR3 length is 16 residues. Germline V gives CDR1 SEHNR, CDR2 FQNEAQ (reference sequence). Looking up the rest from reference TRBV7-9 and TRBJ1-2 gives the full variable domain: DTGVSQNPRHKITKRGQNVTFRCDPISEHNRLYWYRQTLGQGPEFLTYFQNEAQLEKSRLLSDRFSAERPKGSFSTLEIQRTEQGDSAMYLCASSSATRDRAYGYTFGSGTRLTVV.

The gene calls are TRBV13 and TRBJ2-7; possibly TRBD1 for D (6 bases). The CDR3 runs 15 residues. In germline, CDR1 is PRHDT, CDR2 FYEKMQ (reference sequence). The germline V and J ends were trimmed by 5 bases and 0 bases, with 14 bases remaining between them. Written as DNA, the CDR3 is TGTGCCAGCAGCGCAGCCGGGACAAGCTCCTACGAGCAGTACGTC. This sequence encodes CASSAAGTSSYEQYV.

The chain employs TRBV18 and TRBJ2-1, with 11 bases aligning to TRBD2. V was clipped by 6 bases and J by 5 bases; unmatched bases: 3. This CDR3 contains 14 residues. Germline V CDR1 and CDR2: KGHSH, LQKENI. CDR3 region: CASSGTSGDNEQFF. The CDR3 nucleotides read TGTGCCAGCTCCGGGACTAGCGGAGACAATGAGCAGTTCTTC.

A few counts support this clonotype. The V gene is TRBV13, the J gene TRBJ1-6; D is ambiguous. Per germline, CDR1 PRHDT and CDR2 FYEKMQ (reference sequence). V was pared by 1 base and J by 8 bases, with 9 bases between. The CDR3 runs 14 residues. The CDR3 nucleotides are TGTGCCAGCAGCTTAGCAGCGATCGATTCACCCCTCCACTTT. Amino acids: CASSLAAIDSPLHF. The variable domain in full, completed from reference TRBV13 and TRBJ1-6, reads AAGVIQSPRHLIKEKRETATLKCYPIPRHDTVYWYQQGPGQDPQFLISFYEKMQSDKGSIPDRFSAQQFSDYHSELNMSSLELGDSALYFCASSLAAIDSPLHFGNGTRLTVT.

This clonotype was picked up many times. This chain links TRBV4-2 with TRBJ2-7, with TRBD2 identical over 8 bases. Germline CDR1 is LGHNA and CDR2 is YNFKEQ. This CDR3 is 17 amino acids long. Trimming removed 0 bases from V and 2 bases from J; junction bases left unmatched: 9. The CDR3 spells CASSQDRVKLAAYEQYF. CDR3 in DNA: TGTGCCAGCAGCCAAGATCGGGTGAAACTAGCGGCCTACGAGCAGTACTTC.

V usage is TRBV6-1 and J usage is TRBJ2-7; 7 nucleotides align to TRBD1. V lost 7 bases, J lost 2 bases, and 5 bases stayed unmatched. CDR1 is MNHNS, CDR2 SASEGT, per germline. This CDR3 contains 13 residues. The CDR3 here is CASTDRNTYEQYF. The CDR3, as DNA: TGTGCCAGCACGGACAGGAACACCTACGAGCAGTACTTC.

This chain links TRBV20-1 with TRBJ1-1; D remains unclear. V lost 5 bases and J lost 10, with 11 bases in between. The CDR3 is 10 amino acids. The germline gives CDR1 DFQATT, CDR2 SNEGSKA (reference sequence). CDR3: CSAWSGLAFF. CDR3 bases: TGCAGTGCTTGGTCGGGGTTAGCTTTCTTT.

The CDR3 DNA reads TGTGCCAGCAGCTTAAATTCAGGGGATAATTCACCCCTCCACTTT. It translates to CASSLNSGDNSPLHF. This chain uses TRBV7-9 with TRBJ1-6; weak D call: TRBD1 (6 bases). CDR1 SEHNR and CDR2 FQNEAQ come from the germline V gene (reference sequence). The V end lost 2 bases, the J end lost 5 bases, and 10 bases lay between the germline ends. This CDR3 is built from 15 residues. The variable domain in full, with the rest retrieved from reference TRBV7-9 and TRBJ1-6, is DTGVSQNPRHKITKRGQNVTFRCDPISEHNRLYWYRQTLGQGPEFLTYFQNEAQLEKSRLLSDRFSAERPKGSFSTLEIQRTEQGDSAMYLCASSLNSGDNSPLHFGNGTRLTVT.

This chain connects TRBV4-1 to TRBJ2-7; the D gene could be TRBD1 or TRBD2 (5 bases each). V lost 0 bases, J lost 7 bases, and 19 bases lay in between. Germline V gene sequence: CDR1 MGHRA, CDR2 YSYEKL. The CDR3 extends over 16 amino acids. CDR3 sequence (DNA): TGCGCCAGCAGCCAAGACGAGGGGAGAGGTGCAGGAGAGCAGTACTTC. Translating it yields CASSQDEGRGAGEQYF.

The genes are TRBV18 and TRBJ1-1, with D perhaps TRBD1 (5 bases). CDR1 and CDR2 from the germline V gene are KGHSH and LQKENI. V was pared by 0 bases and J by 11 bases, with 16 bases between. This CDR3 contains 14 residues. CDR3 residues: CASSPPSRVHWAFF. The DNA for the CDR3 is TGTGCCAGCTCACCACCTTCCAGGGTTCACTGGGCTTTCTTT. The full variable domain, in which reference TRBV18 and TRBJ1-1 provide the parts outside the CDR3, is NAGVMQNPRHLVRRRGQEARLRCSPMKGHSHVYWYRQLPEEGLKFMVYLQKENIIDESGMPKERFSAEFPKEGPSILRIQQVVRGDSAAYFCASSPPSRVHWAFFGQGTRLTVV.

The chain recombines TRBV5-1 with TRBJ1-5, with TRBD1 as a possible D gene (5 bases). Germline V gives CDR1 SGHRS, CDR2 YFSETQ. Deletions cut 2 bases from V and 1 base from J, with 7 bases between. This CDR3 contains 14 residues. The CDR3 loop is CASSLGESNQPQHF. The DNA for the CDR3 is TGCGCCAGCAGCTTAGGGGAGAGCAATCAGCCCCAGCATTTT.

The chain is built from TRBV4-2 and TRBJ2-2, with TRBD2 as a possible D gene (6 bases). V was cut by 0 bases and J by 0 bases, with 8 bases left in between. The CDR3 totals 16 residues. CDR1 and CDR2 (germline): LGHNA, YNFKEQ. CDR3 DNA sequence: TGTGCCAGCAGCCAAGACGGGGGTTCGAACACCGGGGAGCTGTTTTTT. Amino acids: CASSQDGGSNTGELFF.

The V call is TRBV6-5, the J call TRBJ2-1, with 14 bases fitting TRBD2. The CDR3 has 15 residues. CDR1 MNHEY and CDR2 SVGAGI come from the germline V gene. Trimming took 10 bases from V and 5 from J; bases not matched to a gene: 7. Here the CDR3 reads CATRGTSGSHNEQFF. Here the CDR3 DNA reads TGTGCCACCCGGGGGACTAGCGGGAGTCACAATGAGCAGTTCTTC.

CDR3 DNA: TGTGCCAGCAGCTTACCCCGGGACAGGGACTATGGCTACACCTTC. This sequence encodes CASSLPRDRDYGYTF. The V and J genes are TRBV7-9 and TRBJ1-2, with 9 positions matching TRBD1. CDR3 size: 15 residues. Germline loops: CDR1 SEHNR, CDR2 FQNEAQ (reference sequence). The V segment lost 2 bases and the J segment 3 bases; nucleotides outside the gene matches: 4.

This clonotype was recorded a few times. The rearrangement links TRBV30 to TRBJ2-7, with 11 bases fitting TRBD1. Per the germline V gene, CDR1 is GTSNPN and CDR2 is SVGIG (reference sequence). Trimming removed 3 bases from V and 4 bases from J; junction bases left unmatched: 2. This CDR3 is 13 amino acids long. CDR3: CAWSGDRGYEQYF. The CDR3 DNA reads TGTGCCTGGAGCGGGGACAGGGGGTACGAGCAGTACTTC.

In this sample, this clonotype turned up a few times. The chain has TRBV24-1 and TRBJ1-5; 12 bases are a match to TRBD1. CDR1 KGHDR and CDR2 SFDVKD come from the germline V gene. The CDR3 length is 17 residues. V lost 3 bases, J lost 5 bases, and 7 bases stayed unmatched. The CDR3 protein is CATSDPEGQGADQPQHF. CDR3 DNA sequence: TGTGCCACCAGTGATCCGGAGGGACAGGGGGCTGATCAGCCCCAGCATTTT.

This clonotype was detected many times. The rearrangement joins TRBV5-5 to TRBJ1-2; unclear D gene. V was trimmed by 0 bases and J by 5 bases, leaving 8 bases between them. The CDR3 is 13 amino acids. The germline V gene encodes CDR1 SGHKS and CDR2 YYEKEE (reference sequence). The CDR3 reads CASSLESGYGYTF. The CDR3 bases are TGTGCCAGCAGCTTGGAATCCGGGTATGGCTACACCTTC.